What follows is one TCR beta chain and its context. The antigen remains unidentified. The sample is drawn from a study of cytomegalovirus exposure and HLA in healthy donors. The study's findings and limits: Trimming of TCR beta V- and J-genes showed a link, identified in a later analysis, to a missense DCLRE1C variant.

Primers for the PCR totalled 60 Vbeta and 13 Jbeta. Data came from immunoSEQ multiplex PCR; TCRdb stores just in-frame clones and leaves some out. The sample records roughly 280,000 clones, under 80% being singletons. The sequenced sample was PBMCs. This TCR derives from a female donor in good health and CMV-seronegative.

CDR3 in amino acids: CASSRDRGAGNQPQHF. As DNA, the CDR3 is TGTGCCAGCAGCCGAGACAGGGGAGCAGGCAATCAGCCCCAGCATTTT. J is TRBJ1-5 and V is TRBV7-9, with 8 bases matching TRBD1. J gave up 2 bases and V 5 bases, and 8 bases lay outside the gene matches. The CDR3 spans 16 residues. Germline assignment: CDR1 SEHNR and CDR2 FQNEAQ (reference sequence).